These T cell receptor beta chains were read from a single sample in a study of vaccination and CD4 T cells after COVID-19. Their antigens remain unidentified. TCRdb reprocessed the PCR reads via MiXCR and lists one record per CDR3 protein. The data show 15,000 to 16,000 distinct CDR3 sequences, 52% seen once. The source material was CD4+ T cells from blood, cultured in vitro. Source of these receptors: a human donor who had recovered from COVID-19. The CDR3 runs from the conserved cysteine through the conserved F or W. The D gene is left open where the match is weak. Rows may omit the clone size; those that give it use once, few, many or a size class.

J gene | V gene | D gene | clone size | CDR3 length | CDR3 protein | CDR3 DNA
TRBJ1-1 | TRBV6-5 | NA | few | 13 | CASSYSRNTEAFF | TGTGCCAGCAGTTACTCGCGAAACACTGAAGCTTTCTTT
TRBJ2-7 | TRBV19 | NA | NA | 12 | CASSMGLGEQYF | TGTGCCAGTAGTATGGGATTAGGGGAGCAGTACTTC
TRBJ1-5 | TRBV18 | NA | NA | 14 | CASSPQQGNQPQHF | TGTGCCAGCTCACCACAACAGGGCAATCAGCCCCAGCATTTT
TRBJ2-5 | TRBV5-8 | TRBD1 | NA | 16 | CASSFGRTGYQETQYF | TGTGCCAGCAGCTTTGGTCGGACAGGGTACCAAGAGACCCAGTACTTC
TRBJ1-5 | TRBV15 | TRBD1 | NA | 14 | CATSRQGAYQPQHF | TGTGCCACCAGCAGACAGGGGGCCTATCAGCCCCAGCATTTT
TRBJ1-1 | TRBV7-9 | TRBD1 | NA | 15 | CASSLGSGGASEAFF | TGTGCCAGCAGCTTAGGATCAGGGGGCGCCTCTGAAGCTTTCTTT
TRBJ2-1 | TRBV7-3 | NA | NA | 15 | CASSLMLGTGNEQFF | TGTGCCAGCAGCTTAATGCTGGGGACGGGGAATGAGCAGTTCTTC
TRBJ1-2 | TRBV20-1 | TRBD1 | NA | 13 | CSATRYRQGGYTF | TGCAGTGCGACAAGATACCGACAGGGTGGCTACACCTTC
TRBJ2-2 | TRBV20-1 | NA | NA | 14 | CSARRQSDTGELFF | TGCAGTGCTAGAAGGCAGAGTGACACCGGGGAGCTGTTTTTT
TRBJ1-1 | TRBV10-3 | NA | NA | 13 | CAIRPELNTEAFF | TGTGCCATTCGCCCTGAGTTGAACACTGAAGCTTTCTTT